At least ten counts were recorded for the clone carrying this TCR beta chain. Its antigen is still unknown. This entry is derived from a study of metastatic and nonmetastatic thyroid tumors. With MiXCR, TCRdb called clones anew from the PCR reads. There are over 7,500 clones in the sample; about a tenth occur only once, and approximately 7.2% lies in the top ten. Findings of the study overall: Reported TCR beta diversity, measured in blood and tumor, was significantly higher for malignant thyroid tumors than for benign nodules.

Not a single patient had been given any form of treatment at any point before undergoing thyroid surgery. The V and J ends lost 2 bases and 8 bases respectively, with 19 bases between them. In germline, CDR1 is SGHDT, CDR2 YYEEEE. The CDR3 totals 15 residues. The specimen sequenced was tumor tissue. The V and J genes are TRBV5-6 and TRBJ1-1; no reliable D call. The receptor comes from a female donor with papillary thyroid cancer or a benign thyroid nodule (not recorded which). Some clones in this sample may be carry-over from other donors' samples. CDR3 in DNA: TGTGCCAGCAGCTTCGTTGGCCCCCGGGAAAGGGAAGCTTTCTTT. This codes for CASSFVGPREREAFF.